This paragraph covers one T cell receptor (beta chain) sequence. The data stem from a study of blood T cell repertoires in COVID-19. Study at large: The United States, Italy and Spain supplied acute and convalescent COVID-19 samples. The analysed material was cDNA or gDNA that came from T cells, B-cell-depleted T cells, or PBMCs.

In the study's own analysis: Amplification with reference gene primers provided the estimates of nucleated cell counts. Sequencing used immunoSEQ multiplex PCR; TCRdb keeps in-frame clones, though not all of them. The V and J calls and the clone size are those of that table, but D and trimming were determined from the DNA. The table lists some 150,000 clones, 85% of them singletons. The clonotype was recovered from a man in his forties with acute or convalescent COVID-19. Sample: peripheral blood.

CDR3 sequence (DNA): TGTGCCAGCAGCCAAAACAGGGGTAATGAGCAGTTCTTC. Amino acid sequence: CASSQNRGNEQFF. The rearrangement joins TRBV7-3 to TRBJ2-1; 7 positions agree with TRBD1. After removal of 5 bases from V and 7 bases from J, the junction contained 5 bases not matched to a gene. Germline V CDR1 and CDR2: SGHTA, FQGTGA. CDR3 length: 13 residues.